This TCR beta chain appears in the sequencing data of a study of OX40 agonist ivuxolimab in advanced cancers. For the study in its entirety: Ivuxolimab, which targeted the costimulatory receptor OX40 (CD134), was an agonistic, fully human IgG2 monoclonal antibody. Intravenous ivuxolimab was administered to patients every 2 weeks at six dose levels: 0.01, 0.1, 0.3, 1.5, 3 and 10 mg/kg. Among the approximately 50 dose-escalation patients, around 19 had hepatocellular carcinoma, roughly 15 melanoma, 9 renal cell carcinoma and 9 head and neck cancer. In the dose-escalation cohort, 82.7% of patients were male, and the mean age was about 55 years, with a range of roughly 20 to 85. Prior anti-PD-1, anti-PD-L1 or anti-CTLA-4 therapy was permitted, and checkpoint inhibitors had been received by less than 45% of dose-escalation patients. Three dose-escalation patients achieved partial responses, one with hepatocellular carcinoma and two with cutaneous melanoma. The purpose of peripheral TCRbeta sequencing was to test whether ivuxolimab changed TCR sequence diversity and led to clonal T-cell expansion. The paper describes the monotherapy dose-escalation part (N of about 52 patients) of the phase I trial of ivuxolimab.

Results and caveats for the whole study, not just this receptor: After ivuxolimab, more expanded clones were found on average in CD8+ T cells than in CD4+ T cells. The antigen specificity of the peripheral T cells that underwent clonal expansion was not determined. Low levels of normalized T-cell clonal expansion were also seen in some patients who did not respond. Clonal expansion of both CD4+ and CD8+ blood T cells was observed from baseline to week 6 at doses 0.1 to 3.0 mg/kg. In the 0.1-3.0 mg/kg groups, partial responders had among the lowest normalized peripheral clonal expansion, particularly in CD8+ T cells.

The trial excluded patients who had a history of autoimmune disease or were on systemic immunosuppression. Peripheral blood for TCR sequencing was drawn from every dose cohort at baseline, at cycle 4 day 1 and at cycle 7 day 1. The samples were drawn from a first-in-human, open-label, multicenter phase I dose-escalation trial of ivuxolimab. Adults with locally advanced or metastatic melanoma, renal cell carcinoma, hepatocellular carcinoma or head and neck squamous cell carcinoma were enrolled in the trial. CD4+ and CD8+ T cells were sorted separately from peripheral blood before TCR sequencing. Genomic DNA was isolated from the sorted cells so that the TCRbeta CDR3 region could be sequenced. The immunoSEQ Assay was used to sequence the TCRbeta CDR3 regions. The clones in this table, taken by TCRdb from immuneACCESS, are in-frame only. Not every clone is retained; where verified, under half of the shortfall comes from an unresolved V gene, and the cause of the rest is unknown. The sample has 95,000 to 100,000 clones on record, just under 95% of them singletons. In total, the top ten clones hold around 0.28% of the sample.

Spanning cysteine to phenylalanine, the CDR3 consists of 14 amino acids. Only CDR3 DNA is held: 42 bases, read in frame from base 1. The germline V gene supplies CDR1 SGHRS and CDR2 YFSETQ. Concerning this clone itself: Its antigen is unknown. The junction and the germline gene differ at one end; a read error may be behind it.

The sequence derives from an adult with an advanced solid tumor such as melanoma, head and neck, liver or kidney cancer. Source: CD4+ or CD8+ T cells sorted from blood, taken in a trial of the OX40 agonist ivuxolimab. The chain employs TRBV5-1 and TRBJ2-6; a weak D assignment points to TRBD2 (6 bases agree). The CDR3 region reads CASRPDLGGNVLTF. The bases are TGCGCCAGCAGGCCTGACCTCGGGGGCAACGTCCTGACTTTC.